The sequence of this T cell receptor (beta chain) was determined in a study of PD-L1 blockade in urothelial cancer. Germline values: CDR1 SGHKS, CDR2 YYEKEE (reference sequence). V was shortened by 2 bases and J by 0 bases, with 12 bases between the two germline ends. The CDR3 covers 16 residues. TCRdb keeps only in-frame clones here, not all; method: immunoSEQ multiplex PCR. The sample consists of 58,000 or so clones, about 86% of them appearing once. Source: PBMCs, taken around atezolizumab (anti-PD-L1) treatment. The chain couples TRBV5-5 to TRBJ1-5; D not certain. This clonotype originated in a man aged 50-60 years with urothelial cancer. The CDR3 loop reads CASSLDSLNSNQPQHF. The CDR3 DNA is TGTGCCAGCAGCTTAGATAGCCTTAATAGCAATCAGCCCCAGCATTTT.